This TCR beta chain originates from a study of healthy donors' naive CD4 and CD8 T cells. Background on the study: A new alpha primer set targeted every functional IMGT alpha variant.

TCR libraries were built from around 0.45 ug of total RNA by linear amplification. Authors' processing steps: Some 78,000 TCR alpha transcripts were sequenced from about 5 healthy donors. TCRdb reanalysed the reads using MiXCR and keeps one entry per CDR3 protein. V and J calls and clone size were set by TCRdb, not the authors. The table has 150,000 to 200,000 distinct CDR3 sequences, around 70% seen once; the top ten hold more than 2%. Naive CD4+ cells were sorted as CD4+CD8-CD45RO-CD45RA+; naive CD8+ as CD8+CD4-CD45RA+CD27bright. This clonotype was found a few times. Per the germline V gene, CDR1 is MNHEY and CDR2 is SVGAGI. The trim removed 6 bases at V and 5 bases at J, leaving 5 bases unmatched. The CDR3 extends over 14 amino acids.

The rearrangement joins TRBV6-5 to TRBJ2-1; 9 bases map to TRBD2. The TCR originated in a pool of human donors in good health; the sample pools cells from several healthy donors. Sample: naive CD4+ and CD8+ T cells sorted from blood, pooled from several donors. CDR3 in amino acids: CASSQRLADNEQFF. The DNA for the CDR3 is TGTGCCAGCAGCCAGAGACTAGCGGACAATGAGCAGTTCTTC.